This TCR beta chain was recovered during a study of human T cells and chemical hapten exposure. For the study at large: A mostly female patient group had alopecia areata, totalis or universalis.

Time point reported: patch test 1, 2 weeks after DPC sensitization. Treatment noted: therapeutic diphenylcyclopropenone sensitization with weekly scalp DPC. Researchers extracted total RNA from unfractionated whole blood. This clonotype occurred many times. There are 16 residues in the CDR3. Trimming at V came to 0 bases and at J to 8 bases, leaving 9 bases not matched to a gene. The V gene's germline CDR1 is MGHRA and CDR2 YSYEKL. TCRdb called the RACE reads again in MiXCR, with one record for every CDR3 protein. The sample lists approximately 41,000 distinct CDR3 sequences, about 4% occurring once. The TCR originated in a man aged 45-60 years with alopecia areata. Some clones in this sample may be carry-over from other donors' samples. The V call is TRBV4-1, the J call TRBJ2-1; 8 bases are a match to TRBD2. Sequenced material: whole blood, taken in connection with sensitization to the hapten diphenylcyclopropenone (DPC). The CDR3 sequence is CASSQDPSGSWDEQFF. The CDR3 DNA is TGCGCCAGCAGCCAAGATCCGAGCGGGAGCTGGGATGAGCAGTTCTTC.